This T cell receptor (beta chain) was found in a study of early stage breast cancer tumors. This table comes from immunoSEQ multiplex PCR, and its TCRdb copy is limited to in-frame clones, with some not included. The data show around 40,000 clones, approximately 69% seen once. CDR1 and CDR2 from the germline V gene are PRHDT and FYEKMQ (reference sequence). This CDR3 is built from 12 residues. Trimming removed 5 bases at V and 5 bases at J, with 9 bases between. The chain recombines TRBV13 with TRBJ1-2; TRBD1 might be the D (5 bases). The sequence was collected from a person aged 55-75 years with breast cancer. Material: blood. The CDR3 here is CASSRDFYGYTF. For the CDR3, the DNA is TGTGCCAGCAGCCGGGACTTTTATGGCTACACCTTC.